This passage covers 30 T cell receptor beta chains from one sample sequenced in a study of graft-versus-host responses after intestinal transplantation. Repertoires were generated with immunoSEQ multiplex PCR, while TCRdb's copy carries only in-frame clones and drops some. The repertoire holds approximately 86,000 clones, with 90% to 95% as singletons. No antigen has been assigned to these receptors. The sequencing used unstimulated CD4+ T cells sorted from spleen or lymph node cells, collected before intestinal transplant. The receptors come from a human donor who received an intestinal transplant.

V is TRBV7-9 and J is TRBJ2-7, with a possible D match to TRBD1 (6 bases). Germline V gene lookup returns CDR1 SEHNR and CDR2 FQNEAQ (reference sequence). Trimming pared 5 bases from V and 1 base from J, leaving 6 bases between. This CDR3 contains 12 residues. This CDR3 reads CASSDRSYEQYF. CDR3 bases: TGTGCCAGCAGCGACAGGTCCTACGAGCAGTACTTC.

The J gene is TRBJ2-7, the V gene TRBV2; 9 nucleotides match TRBD1. CDR3 length: 14 amino acids. V gave up 6 bases and J gave up 3 bases; unmatched junction bases: 6. CDR1 and CDR2 from the germline V gene are SNHLY and FYNNEI. The CDR3 sequence is CASRRTGASYEQYF. CDR3 sequence (DNA): TGTGCCAGCAGACGGACAGGGGCAAGCTACGAGCAGTACTTC.

The chain recombines TRBV30 with TRBJ2-5; tentative D call: TRBD2 (6 bases). The V gene's germline CDR1 is GTSNPN and CDR2 SVGIG (reference sequence). Trimming took 2 bases from V and 4 from J, leaving 20 bases between them. The CDR3 runs 16 residues. DNA for the CDR3: TGTGCCTGGAGTTCGGGGGTCCGCCGGGGTCTAGAGACCCAGTACTTC. Translation: CAWSSGVRRGLETQYF. Drawing the rest from reference TRBV30 and TRBJ2-5, the complete variable domain is SQTIHQWPATLVQPVGSPLSLECTVEGTSNPNLYWYRQAAGRGLQLLFYSVGIGQISSEVPQNLSASRPQDRQFILSSKKLLLSDSGFYLCAWSSGVRRGLETQYFGPGTRLLVL.

The chain is built from TRBV7-9 and TRBJ2-2; 8 bases agree with TRBD1. The junction had 9 bases not matched to a gene; V was cut back by 5 bases and J by 4 bases. The CDR3 has 16 residues. Germline CDR1 and CDR2: SEHNR and FQNEAQ (reference sequence). The CDR3 nucleotides are TGTGCCAGCAGCCACCAGACAGGGGCGGGCACCGGGGAGCTGTTTTTT. Amino acid sequence: CASSHQTGAGTGELFF.

The rearrangement joins TRBV18 to TRBJ1-1, with D unclear. Trimming pared 2 bases from V and 4 bases from J, leaving 11 bases between. CDR3 size: 14 residues. The germline gives CDR1 KGHSH, CDR2 LQKENI. CDR3 in amino acids: CASSPSPDSTEAFF. The CDR3 bases are TGTGCCAGCTCACCATCTCCAGATTCCACTGAAGCTTTCTTT.

The rearrangement joins TRBV19 to TRBJ2-7; 9 bases line up with TRBD1. Germline V lookup: CDR1 LNHDA, CDR2 SQIVND (reference sequence). CDR3 length: 15 amino acids. With 3 bases clipped from V and 1 base from J, the junction kept 4 bases outside the gene matches. CDR3 loop: CASSIPGQGSYEQYF. The CDR3 nucleotides read TGTGCCAGTAGTATCCCGGGACAGGGTTCCTACGAGCAGTACTTC.

The chain employs TRBV6-5 and TRBJ2-7, with D maybe TRBD1 (6 bases). Trimming removed 6 bases from V and 1 base from J, with 13 bases in between. The length of the CDR3 is 14 residues. CDR1 is MNHEY and CDR2 is SVGAGI in the germline V gene. The CDR3 nucleotides are TGTGCCAGCAGCCGGACAGCCGATTCCTACGAGCAGTACTTC. Residues: CASSRTADSYEQYF.

This chain connects TRBV18 to TRBJ2-2, with D possibly TRBD2 on 6 matching bases. From germline, CDR1 is KGHSH and CDR2 LQKENI. V lost 8 bases to trimming and J lost 5 bases, with 27 bases between them. This CDR3 is 18 amino acids long. CDR3 in DNA: TGTGCCAGCGCCCCGGCTGCTCCGGGGGTCCTACAGACCGGGGAGCTGTTTTTT. It is translated as CASAPAAPGVLQTGELFF. Using reference TRBV18 and TRBJ2-2 for the parts outside the CDR3, the full variable domain is NAGVMQNPRHLVRRRGQEARLRCSPMKGHSHVYWYRQLPEEGLKFMVYLQKENIIDESGMPKERFSAEFPKEGPSILRIQQVVRGDSAAYFCASAPAAPGVLQTGELFFGEGSRLTVL.

The chain has TRBV7-7 and TRBJ2-1; 10 nucleotides match TRBD2. The CDR3 sequence is 15 residues long. CDR1 and CDR2 (germline): SSHAT, FNYEAQ (reference sequence). Germline trimming cut 5 bases from V and 7 bases from J; bases unmatched to any gene: 8. The CDR3 loop is CASSPSGGAANEQFF. CDR3 DNA sequence: TGTGCCAGCAGCCCAAGCGGGGGGGCGGCGAATGAGCAGTTCTTC.

The rearrangement links TRBV5-5 to TRBJ1-5; D unclear. The V gene's germline CDR1 is SGHKS and CDR2 YYEKEE (reference sequence). V lost 4 bases, J lost 2 bases, and 19 bases lay in between. The CDR3 extends over 17 amino acids. The CDR3 loop reads CASSPREGATGNQPQHF. DNA of the CDR3: TGTGCCAGCAGCCCCCGGGAAGGAGCAACGGGCAATCAGCCCCAGCATTTT.

This sequence joins TRBV5-1 and TRBJ2-7; D is ambiguous. Trimming took off 0 bases at V and 0 bases at J, with 13 bases between the two ends. The CDR3 is 16 residues long. In germline, CDR1 is SGHRS, CDR2 YFSETQ. The CDR3 loop reads CASSLDGGSSSYEQYF. CDR3 nucleotide sequence: TGCGCCAGCAGCTTGGACGGCGGCTCGAGCTCCTACGAGCAGTACTTC. Complete variable domain (other parts from reference TRBV5-1 and TRBJ2-7): KAGVTQTPRYLIKTRGQQVTLSCSPISGHRSVSWYQQTPGQGLQFLFEYFSETQRNKGNFPGRFSGRQFSNSRSEMNVSTLELGDSALYLCASSLDGGSSSYEQYFGPGTRLTVT.

The chain uses TRBV7-9 and TRBJ1-5, with D unresolved. From germline, CDR1 is SEHNR and CDR2 FQNEAQ (reference sequence). The CDR3 runs 12 residues. V shed 1 base and J shed 9 bases, with 7 bases lying between them. This CDR3 reads CASSLGGGPQHF. CDR3 nucleotides: TGTGCCAGCAGCTTAGGTGGAGGGCCCCAGCATTTT.

The chain has TRBV5-1 and TRBJ1-6; unclear D gene. V was trimmed by 1 base and J by 4 bases, leaving 24 bases between them. Germline V gives CDR1 SGHRS, CDR2 YFSETQ. This CDR3 region has 20 residues. CDR3 loop: CASSLTPPGKVFGYNSPLHF. The CDR3 DNA is TGCGCCAGCAGCTTGACTCCCCCGGGAAAGGTATTCGGGTATAATTCACCCCTCCACTTT.

CDR3 coding DNA: TGTGCCAGCAGCAGGACAGGAGCTCTGAACGAGCAGTACTTC. This translates into CASSRTGALNEQYF. This sequence joins TRBV28 and TRBJ2-7; TRBD1 matches 7 bases. V shed 6 bases and J 5 bases; nucleotides not matched to a gene: 10. This CDR3 has 14 amino acids. Germline loops: CDR1 MDHEN, CDR2 SYDVKM.

The chain employs TRBV28 and TRBJ1-6; 7 bases map to TRBD1. The ends lost 5 bases at V and 13 bases at J; junction bases unmatched: 8. The CDR3 has 13 amino acids. CDR1 and CDR2 (germline): MDHEN, SYDVKM. CDR3 sequence reads: CASSRRDSAPLHF. CDR3 coding DNA: TGTGCCAGCAGTCGGAGGGACAGCGCGCCCCTCCACTTT.

J is TRBJ1-2 and V is TRBV18; D ambiguous. In germline, CDR1 is KGHSH, CDR2 LQKENI. CDR3 length equals 12 residues. With 2 bases removed from V and 7 bases from J, the gap between germline ends came to 8 bases. Here the CDR3 reads CASSPMGSGYTF. The CDR3 coding sequence is TGTGCCAGCTCACCAATGGGGAGTGGCTACACCTTC.

The rearrangement joins TRBV5-4 to TRBJ1-5; 8 positions match TRBD1. The trim removed 5 bases at V and 6 bases at J, leaving 13 bases unmatched. Germline values: CDR1 SGHNT, CDR2 YYREEE (reference sequence). CDR3 length: 16 amino acids. CDR3 amino acids: CASSQGQGDLRQPQHF. The CDR3, as DNA: TGTGCCAGCAGTCAAGGACAGGGAGATCTTCGTCAGCCCCAGCATTTT.

This clone appeared once. The chain links TRBV5-4 to TRBJ2-2, with 8 bases lining up with TRBD2. The CDR3 contains 16 residues. V gave up 2 bases and J gave up 2 bases; unmatched junction bases: 5. Germline V gene lookup returns CDR1 SGHNT and CDR2 YYREEE (reference sequence). The CDR3 sequence: CASSFTSGINTGELFF. The CDR3 DNA is TGTGCCAGCAGCTTCACTAGCGGAATTAACACCGGGGAGCTGTTTTTT.

The V call is TRBV6-6, the J call TRBJ1-1, with 8 bases that match TRBD1. CDR1 is MNHNY and CDR2 is SVGAGI in the germline V gene (reference sequence). After removal of 2 bases from V and 3 bases from J, the junction contained 2 bases not matched to a gene. This CDR3 is 14 amino acids long. In DNA, the CDR3 is TGTGCCAGCAGTTACGGACAGGGCCACACTGAAGCTTTCTTT. Translated, it gives CASSYGQGHTEAFF.

Only a few counts were recorded for this clone. This chain uses TRBV10-3 with TRBJ1-3; 9 positions match TRBD1. This CDR3 spans 11 amino acids. Per germline, CDR1 ENHRY and CDR2 SYGVKD. V trimming: 11 bases; J trimming: 8 bases; junction bases outside the gene matches: 4. The CDR3 reads CAEGQGDTIYF. The CDR3 DNA is TGTGCCGAGGGACAGGGTGACACCATATATTTT.

This clone has more than one count but fewer than ten. The chain uses TRBV2 and TRBJ1-6; D possibly corresponds to TRBD1 (5 bases). CDR1 and CDR2 (germline): SNHLY, FYNNEI. This CDR3 region has 11 residues. V was cut by 7 bases and J by 9 bases, with 7 bases left in between. The CDR3 spells CASNQGSPLHF. CDR3 in DNA: TGTGCCAGCAATCAGGGTTCACCCCTCCACTTT.

Here the CDR3 DNA reads TGTGCCAGCAGCTTAGCTCCCTCTATGAACACTGAAGCTTTCTTT. It encodes CASSLAPSMNTEAFF. The rearrangement links TRBV7-2 to TRBJ1-1; D is unclear. Trimming shortened V by 0 bases and J by 0 bases, and 8 bases separated the two germline ends. Germline V gives CDR1 SGHTA, CDR2 FQGNSA. The CDR3 sequence is 15 residues long.

The CDR3 DNA follows: TGTGCCAGCAGCTTAGCAGGGGGTTTAGATACGCAGTATTTT. Translating it yields CASSLAGGLDTQYF. The chain is built from TRBV11-2 and TRBJ2-3; 7 nucleotides agree with TRBD1. Losses at the gene ends were 1 base for V and 5 bases for J; bases not matched to a gene: 3. CDR1 is SGHAT and CDR2 is FQNNGV in the germline V gene. The CDR3 has 14 amino acids.

This chain uses TRBV19 with TRBJ2-6; TRBD1 is a possible D gene (5 bases). This CDR3 has 16 amino acids. The germline V and J ends were trimmed by 4 bases and 0 bases, with 10 bases remaining between them. Germline CDR1 LNHDA, CDR2 SQIVND (reference sequence). The CDR3 sequence: CASSRGRVSGANVLTF. The DNA for the CDR3 is TGTGCCAGTAGTAGGGGCAGAGTCTCTGGGGCCAACGTCCTGACTTTC.

This clone occurred a few times. The V and J genes are TRBV18 and TRBJ1-3; TRBD1 aligns across 9 bases. The germline V gene encodes CDR1 KGHSH and CDR2 LQKENI. The trim removed 3 bases at V and 3 bases at J, leaving 9 bases unmatched. This CDR3 has 17 residues. CDR3 sequence: CASSPLSQGAIGNTIYF. CDR3 nucleotide sequence: TGTGCCAGCTCACCGCTTTCACAGGGGGCAATTGGAAACACCATATATTTT.

The chain employs TRBV7-2 and TRBJ1-2; 9 nucleotides line up with TRBD1. CDR3 length: 15 residues. V lost 5 bases and J lost 1; bases outside the gene matches: 5. Germline CDR1 is SGHTA and CDR2 is FQGNSA. CDR3 amino acids: CASSPRTGDNYGYTF. CDR3 nucleotide sequence: TGTGCCAGCAGCCCCCGGACAGGGGATAACTATGGCTACACCTTC. The entire variable domain, with the rest obtained from reference TRBV7-2 and TRBJ1-2, is as follows: GAGVSQSPSNKVTEKGKDVELRCDPISGHTALYWYRQSLGQGLEFLIYFQGNSAPDKSGLPSDRFSAERTGGSVSTLTIQRTQQEDSAVYLCASSPRTGDNYGYTFGSGTRLTVV.

This clone was detected only a few times. The CDR3 protein is CASSLRQGVSGNTIYF. CDR3 DNA sequence: TGTGCCAGCAGCTTGAGGCAGGGCGTCTCTGGAAACACCATATATTTT. The chain links TRBV5-6 to TRBJ1-3; D is perhaps TRBD1 (5 bases). V lost 1 base and J 0 bases, leaving 11 bases between the germline ends. This CDR3 contains 16 residues. CDR1 and CDR2 from the germline V gene are SGHDT and YYEEEE.

V usage is TRBV9 and J usage is TRBJ2-1, with 12 bases matching TRBD1. CDR1 and CDR2 (germline): SGDLS, YYNGEE. V trimming: 4 bases; J trimming: 0 bases; junction bases outside the gene matches: 14. The CDR3 runs 20 residues. The CDR3 loop is CASSSNRDRGLIFSYNEQFF. DNA for the CDR3: TGTGCCAGCAGCTCCAACCGGGACAGGGGGCTAATATTCTCCTACAATGAGCAGTTCTTC.

The genes are TRBV9 and TRBJ2-3, with D uncertain. The V gene's germline CDR1 is SGDLS and CDR2 YYNGEE. The CDR3 runs 14 residues. Trimming took 3 bases from V and 0 from J, leaving 8 bases between them. The DNA of the CDR3 is TGTGCCAGCAGCGCCATAGCTAGCACAGATACGCAGTATTTT. It translates to CASSAIASTDTQYF.

The V gene is TRBV2, the J gene TRBJ2-7; the D is unclear. The CDR3 runs to 16 residues. Trimming pared 6 bases from V and 2 bases from J, leaving 20 bases between. Germline CDR1 reads SNHLY; CDR2 reads FYNNEI. CDR3: CASSEDRVQLTYEQYF. CDR3 DNA sequence: TGTGCCAGCAGCGAGGATAGAGTTCAACTTACCTACGAGCAGTACTTC.